This TCR beta chain was found in a study of blood T cell repertoires in COVID-19. CDR1 is SGHAT and CDR2 is FQNNGV in the germline V gene. Trimming left V 1 base short and J 14 bases short, with 14 bases between. CDR3 length: 12 amino acids. Only in-frame clones appear in the TCRdb table, and some are missing; sequencing was by immunoSEQ multiplex PCR. The data show about 120,000 clones, more than 60% seen once. The gene calls are TRBV11-2 and TRBJ1-2; maybe TRBD1 (6 bases). The receptor was isolated from a man between 65 and 79 years old with acute or convalescent COVID-19. The sequenced sample was peripheral blood. The CDR3, as DNA: TGTGCCAGCAGCTTAGCCACAGGGACCCCAACCTTC. Translation gives CASSLATGTPTF.